The clone carrying this T cell receptor (beta chain) was observed a few times. Its specificity is unknown. The CDR3 length is 14 residues. Germline V gene data show CDR1 as SGHRS and CDR2 as YFSETQ. V dropped 0 bases and J dropped 8 bases, with 12 bases sitting between them. The data are from a study of blood T cells in healthy people across ages. Study-level points and caveats: Diversity of TCR beta correlated strongly with naive T cell percentage. Donors of long life had a larger count of naive CD4+ cells and greater diversity than aged donors.

With a J-beta primer mix and a sample-barcoded 5' primer, a second PCR ran roughly 6 to 11 cycles. TCRdb ran MiXCR on the 5' RACE reads and lists one entry per CDR3 protein. The sample comprises over 700,000 distinct CDR3 sequences, roughly 25% of which are singletons, and under 10% rests with the top ten. In addition, the sample was reused for a study of T cells of mothers and their children.

The sequenced sample was blood. This chain joins TRBV5-1 and TRBJ2-4, with D perhaps TRBD1 (6 bases). The receptor was isolated from a boy younger than 18 in good health. CDR3 sequence (DNA): TGCGCCAGCAGCTTGGGGCAGGGGATGGACATTCAGTACTTC. Protein product: CASSLGQGMDIQYF.